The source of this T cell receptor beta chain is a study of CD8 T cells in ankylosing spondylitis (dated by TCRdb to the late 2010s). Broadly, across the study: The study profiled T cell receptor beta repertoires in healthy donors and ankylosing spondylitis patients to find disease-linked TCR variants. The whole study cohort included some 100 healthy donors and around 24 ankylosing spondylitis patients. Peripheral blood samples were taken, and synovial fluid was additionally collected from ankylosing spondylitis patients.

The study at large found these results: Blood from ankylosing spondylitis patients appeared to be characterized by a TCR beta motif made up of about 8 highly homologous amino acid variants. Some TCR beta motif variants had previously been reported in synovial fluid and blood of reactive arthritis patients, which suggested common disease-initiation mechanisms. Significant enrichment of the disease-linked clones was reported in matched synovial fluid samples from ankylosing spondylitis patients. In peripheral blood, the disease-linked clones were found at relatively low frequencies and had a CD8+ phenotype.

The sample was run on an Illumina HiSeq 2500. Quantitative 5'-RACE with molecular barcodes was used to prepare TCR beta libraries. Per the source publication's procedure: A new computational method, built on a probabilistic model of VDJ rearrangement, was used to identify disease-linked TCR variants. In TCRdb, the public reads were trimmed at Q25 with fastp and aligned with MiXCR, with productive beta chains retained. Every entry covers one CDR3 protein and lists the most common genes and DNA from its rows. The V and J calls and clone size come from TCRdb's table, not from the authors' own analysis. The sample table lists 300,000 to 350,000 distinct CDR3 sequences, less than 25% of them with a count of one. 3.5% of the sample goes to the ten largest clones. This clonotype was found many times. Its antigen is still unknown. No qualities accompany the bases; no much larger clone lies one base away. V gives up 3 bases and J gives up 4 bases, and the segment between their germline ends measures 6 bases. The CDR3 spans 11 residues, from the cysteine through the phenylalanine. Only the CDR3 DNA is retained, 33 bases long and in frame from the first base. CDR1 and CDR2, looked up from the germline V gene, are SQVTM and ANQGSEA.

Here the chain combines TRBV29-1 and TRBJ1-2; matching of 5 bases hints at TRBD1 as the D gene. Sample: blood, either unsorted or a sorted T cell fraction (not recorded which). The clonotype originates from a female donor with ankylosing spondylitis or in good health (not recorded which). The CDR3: CSVDDSYGYTF. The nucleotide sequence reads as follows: TGCAGCGTTGATGACAGCTATGGCTACACCTTC.